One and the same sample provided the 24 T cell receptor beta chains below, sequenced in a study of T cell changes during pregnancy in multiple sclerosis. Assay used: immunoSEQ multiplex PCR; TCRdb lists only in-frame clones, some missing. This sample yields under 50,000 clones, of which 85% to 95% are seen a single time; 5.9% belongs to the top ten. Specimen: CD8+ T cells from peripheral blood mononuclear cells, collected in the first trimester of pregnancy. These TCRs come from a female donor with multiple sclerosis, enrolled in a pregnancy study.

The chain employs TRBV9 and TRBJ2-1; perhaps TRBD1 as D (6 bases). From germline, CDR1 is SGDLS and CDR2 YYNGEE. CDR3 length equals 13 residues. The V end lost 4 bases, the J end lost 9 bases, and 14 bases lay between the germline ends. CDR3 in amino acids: CASSPNAGVEQFF. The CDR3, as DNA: TGTGCCAGCAGCCCCAACGCAGGGGTTGAGCAGTTCTTC.

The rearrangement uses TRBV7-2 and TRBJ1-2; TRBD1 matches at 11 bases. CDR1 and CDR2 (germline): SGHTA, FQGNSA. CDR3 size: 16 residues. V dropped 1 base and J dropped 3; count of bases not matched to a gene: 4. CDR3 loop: CASSLGTGGADYGYTF. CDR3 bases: TGTGCCAGCAGCTTAGGGACAGGGGGCGCTGACTATGGCTACACCTTC.

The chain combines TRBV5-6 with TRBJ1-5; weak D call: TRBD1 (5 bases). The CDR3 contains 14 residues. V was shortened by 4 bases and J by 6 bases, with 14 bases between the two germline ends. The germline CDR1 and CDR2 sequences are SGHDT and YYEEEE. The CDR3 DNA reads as TGTGCCAGCAGCCCGGGGGGGGGTAGTCAGCCCCAGCATTTT. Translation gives CASSPGGGSQPQHF.

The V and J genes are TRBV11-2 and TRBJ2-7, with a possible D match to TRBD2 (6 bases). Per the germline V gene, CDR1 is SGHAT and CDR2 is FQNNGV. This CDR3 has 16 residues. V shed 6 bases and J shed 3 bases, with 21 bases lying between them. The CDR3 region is CASSGPGLVLNYEQYF. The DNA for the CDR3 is TGTGCCAGCAGTGGTCCGGGACTCGTACTGAACTACGAGCAGTACTTC.

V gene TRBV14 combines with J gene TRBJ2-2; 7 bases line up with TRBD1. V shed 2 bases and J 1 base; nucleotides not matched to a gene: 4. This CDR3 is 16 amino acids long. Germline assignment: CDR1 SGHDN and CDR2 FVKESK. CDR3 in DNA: TGTGCCAGCAGCCAATACACAGGGGTGAACACCGGGGAGCTGTTTTTT. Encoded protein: CASSQYTGVNTGELFF.

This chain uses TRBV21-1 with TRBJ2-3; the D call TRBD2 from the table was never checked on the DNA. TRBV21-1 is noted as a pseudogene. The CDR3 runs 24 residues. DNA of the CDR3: TGTGCCAGCAGCAAAAATGTGTCATATAGGGGACAGGGGGGAACTAGCGGGACTGCAGATACGCAGTATTTT. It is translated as CASSKNVSYRGQGGTSGTADTQYF.

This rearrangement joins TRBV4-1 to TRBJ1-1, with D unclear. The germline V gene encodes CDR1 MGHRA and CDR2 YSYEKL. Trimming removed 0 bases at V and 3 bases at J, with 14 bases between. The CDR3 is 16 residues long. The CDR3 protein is CASSQDGPGWDTEAFF. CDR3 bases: TGCGCCAGCAGCCAAGATGGCCCGGGTTGGGACACTGAAGCTTTCTTT.

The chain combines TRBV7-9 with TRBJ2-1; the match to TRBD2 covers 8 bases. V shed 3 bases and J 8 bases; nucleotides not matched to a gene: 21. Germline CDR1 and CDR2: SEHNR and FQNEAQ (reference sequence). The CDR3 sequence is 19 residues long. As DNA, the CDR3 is TGTGCCAGCAGCTTCAGAAGCGGGAGCTCCGGGACCACAAGCGATGAGCAGTTCTTC. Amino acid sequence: CASSFRSGSSGTTSDEQFF.

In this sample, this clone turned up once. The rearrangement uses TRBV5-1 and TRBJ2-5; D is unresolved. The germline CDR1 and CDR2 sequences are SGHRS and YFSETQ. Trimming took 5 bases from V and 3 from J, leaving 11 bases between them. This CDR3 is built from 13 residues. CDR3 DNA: TGCGCCAGCAGTTCGGAGCCCAAAGAGACCCAGTACTTC. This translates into CASSSEPKETQYF.

The CDR3 here is CSVEGLVLRGTEAFF. Written as DNA, the CDR3 is TGCAGCGTTGAAGGGCTTGTCTTAAGAGGCACTGAAGCTTTCTTT. This rearrangement joins TRBV29-1 to TRBJ1-1; D gene uncertain. Germline values: CDR1 SQVTM, CDR2 ANQGSEA. The V end lost 1 base, the J end lost 4 bases, and 16 bases lay between the germline ends. This CDR3 region has 15 residues.

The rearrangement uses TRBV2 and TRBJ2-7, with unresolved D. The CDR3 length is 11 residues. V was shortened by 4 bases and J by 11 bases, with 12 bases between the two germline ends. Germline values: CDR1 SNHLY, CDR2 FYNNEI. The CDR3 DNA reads TGTGCCAGCAGTGGTTATAACTATAAGTACTTC. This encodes CASSGYNYKYF.

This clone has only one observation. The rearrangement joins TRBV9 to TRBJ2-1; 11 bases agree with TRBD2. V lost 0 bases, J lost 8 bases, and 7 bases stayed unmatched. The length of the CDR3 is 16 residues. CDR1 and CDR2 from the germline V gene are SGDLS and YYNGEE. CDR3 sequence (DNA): TGTGCCAGCAGCGTAGCTAAAACTAGCGGGAGCTATGAGCAGTTCTTC. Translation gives CASSVAKTSGSYEQFF.

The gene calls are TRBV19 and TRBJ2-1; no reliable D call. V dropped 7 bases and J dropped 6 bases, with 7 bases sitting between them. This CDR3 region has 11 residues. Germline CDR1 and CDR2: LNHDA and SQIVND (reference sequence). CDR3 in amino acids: CASNGGNEQFF. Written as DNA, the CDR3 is TGTGCCAGTAACGGCGGCAATGAGCAGTTCTTC.

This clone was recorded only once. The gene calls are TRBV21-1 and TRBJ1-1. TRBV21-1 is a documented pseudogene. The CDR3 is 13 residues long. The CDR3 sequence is CASSKGGGTAAFF. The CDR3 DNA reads TGTGCCAGCAGCAAAGGTGGGGGGACGGCGGCTTTCTTT.

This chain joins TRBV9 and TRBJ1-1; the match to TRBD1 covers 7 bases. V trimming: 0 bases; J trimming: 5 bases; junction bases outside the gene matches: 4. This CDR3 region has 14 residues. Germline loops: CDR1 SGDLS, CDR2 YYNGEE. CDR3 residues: CASSVASGGTEAFF. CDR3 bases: TGTGCCAGCAGCGTAGCTTCAGGGGGGACTGAAGCTTTCTTT.

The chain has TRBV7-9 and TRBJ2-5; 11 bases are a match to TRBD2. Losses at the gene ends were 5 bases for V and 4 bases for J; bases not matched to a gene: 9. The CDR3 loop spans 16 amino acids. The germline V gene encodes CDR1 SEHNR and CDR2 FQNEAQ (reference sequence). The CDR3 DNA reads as TGTGCCAGCAGCCCCAGACTAGCGGGGACGGGAGAGACCCAGTACTTC. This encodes CASSPRLAGTGETQYF.

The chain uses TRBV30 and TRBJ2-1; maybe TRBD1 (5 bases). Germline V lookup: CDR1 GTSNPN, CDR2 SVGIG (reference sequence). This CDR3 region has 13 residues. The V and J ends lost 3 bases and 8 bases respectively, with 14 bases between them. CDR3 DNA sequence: TGTGCCTGGAGAGGAACAGGCTTCTATGAGCAGTTCTTC. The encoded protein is CAWRGTGFYEQFF.

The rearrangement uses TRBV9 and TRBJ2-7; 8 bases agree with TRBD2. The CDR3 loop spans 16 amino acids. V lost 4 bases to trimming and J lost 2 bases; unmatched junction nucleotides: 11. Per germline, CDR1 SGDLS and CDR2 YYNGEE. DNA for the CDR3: TGTGCCAGCAGCACAAGAGCGGGAGAAAGGCCCTACGAGCAGTACTTC. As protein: CASSTRAGERPYEQYF. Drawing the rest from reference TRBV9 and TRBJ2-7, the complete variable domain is DSGVTQTPKHLITATGQRVTLRCSPRSGDLSVYWYQQSLDQGLQFLIQYYNGEERAKGNILERFSAQQFPDLHSELNLSSLELGDSALYFCASSTRAGERPYEQYFGPGTRLTVT.

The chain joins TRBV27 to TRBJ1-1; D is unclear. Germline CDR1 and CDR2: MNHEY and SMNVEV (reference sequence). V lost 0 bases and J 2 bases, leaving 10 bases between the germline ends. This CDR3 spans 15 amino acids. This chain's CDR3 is CASSLSPQTNTEAFF. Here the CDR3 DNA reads TGTGCCAGCAGTTTATCTCCACAAACAAACACTGAAGCTTTCTTT.

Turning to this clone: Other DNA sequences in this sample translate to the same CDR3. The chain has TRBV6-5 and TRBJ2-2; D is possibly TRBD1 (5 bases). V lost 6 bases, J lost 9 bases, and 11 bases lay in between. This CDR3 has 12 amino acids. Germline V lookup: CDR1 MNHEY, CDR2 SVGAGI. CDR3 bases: TGTGCCAGCAGACACACAGGTCGGGAGCTGTTTTTT. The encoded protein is CASRHTGRELFF.

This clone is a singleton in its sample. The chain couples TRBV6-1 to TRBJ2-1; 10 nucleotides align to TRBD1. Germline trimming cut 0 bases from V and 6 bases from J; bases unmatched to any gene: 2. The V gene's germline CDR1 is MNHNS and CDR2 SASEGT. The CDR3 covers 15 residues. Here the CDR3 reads CASSEARTGGNEQFF. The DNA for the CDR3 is TGTGCCAGCAGTGAAGCCAGGACAGGGGGCAATGAGCAGTTCTTC.

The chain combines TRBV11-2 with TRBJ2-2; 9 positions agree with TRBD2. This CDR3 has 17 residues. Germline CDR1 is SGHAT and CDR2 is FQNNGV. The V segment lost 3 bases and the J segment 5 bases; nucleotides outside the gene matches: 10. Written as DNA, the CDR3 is TGTGCCAGCAGCTTGATCCTGGCGGGAGGGGGGACCGGGGAGCTGTTTTTT. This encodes CASSLILAGGGTGELFF.

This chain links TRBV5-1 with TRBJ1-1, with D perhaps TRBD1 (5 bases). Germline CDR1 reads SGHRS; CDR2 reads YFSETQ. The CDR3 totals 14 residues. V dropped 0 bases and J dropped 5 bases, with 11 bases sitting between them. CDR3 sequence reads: CASSLGREDTEAFF. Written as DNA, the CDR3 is TGCGCCAGCAGCTTGGGCAGGGAGGATACTGAAGCTTTCTTT.

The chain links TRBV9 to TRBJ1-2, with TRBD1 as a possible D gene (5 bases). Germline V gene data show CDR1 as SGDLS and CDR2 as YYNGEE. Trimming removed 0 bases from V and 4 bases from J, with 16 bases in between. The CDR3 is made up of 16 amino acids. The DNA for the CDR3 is TGTGCCAGCAGCGTAGTTTATCCGGAGGGGTTCTATGGCTACACCTTC. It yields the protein CASSVVYPEGFYGYTF. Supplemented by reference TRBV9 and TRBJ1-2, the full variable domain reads DSGVTQTPKHLITATGQRVTLRCSPRSGDLSVYWYQQSLDQGLQFLIQYYNGEERAKGNILERFSAQQFPDLHSELNLSSLELGDSALYFCASSVVYPEGFYGYTFGSGTRLTVV.